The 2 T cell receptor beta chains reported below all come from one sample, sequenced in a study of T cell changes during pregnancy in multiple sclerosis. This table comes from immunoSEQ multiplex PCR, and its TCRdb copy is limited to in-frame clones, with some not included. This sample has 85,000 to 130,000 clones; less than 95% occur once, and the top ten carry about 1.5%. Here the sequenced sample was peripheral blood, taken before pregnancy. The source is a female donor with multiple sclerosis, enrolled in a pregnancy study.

The CDR3 DNA is TGTGCCACCAGCAGAGATTTGGGGGCCGAGCAGTACTTC. Translating it yields CATSRDLGAEQYF. V gene TRBV15 combines with J gene TRBJ2-7; a possible D gene is TRBD1 (6 bases). Trimming pared 0 bases from V and 6 bases from J, leaving 9 bases between. CDR1 is LNHNV, CDR2 YYDKDF, per germline (reference sequence). The length of the CDR3 is 13 residues.

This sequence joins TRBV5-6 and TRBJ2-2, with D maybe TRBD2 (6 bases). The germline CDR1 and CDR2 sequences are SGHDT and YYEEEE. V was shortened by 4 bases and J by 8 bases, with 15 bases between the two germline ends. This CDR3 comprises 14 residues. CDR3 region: CASSHVAAGGELFF. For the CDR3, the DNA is TGTGCCAGCAGCCACGTGGCCGCGGGAGGGGAGCTGTTTTTT.